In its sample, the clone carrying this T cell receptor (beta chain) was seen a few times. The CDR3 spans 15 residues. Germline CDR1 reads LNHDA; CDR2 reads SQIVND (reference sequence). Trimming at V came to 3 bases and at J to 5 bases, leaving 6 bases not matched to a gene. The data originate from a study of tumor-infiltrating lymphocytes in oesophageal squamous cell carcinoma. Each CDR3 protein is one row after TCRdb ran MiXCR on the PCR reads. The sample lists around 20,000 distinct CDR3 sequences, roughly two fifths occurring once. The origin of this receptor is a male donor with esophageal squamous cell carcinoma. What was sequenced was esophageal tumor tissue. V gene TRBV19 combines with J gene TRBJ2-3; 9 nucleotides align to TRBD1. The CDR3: CASSITGGTGDTQYF. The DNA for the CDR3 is TGTGCCAGTAGTATCACAGGGGGCACGGGAGATACGCAGTATTTT.